A single sample gave rise to the 3 T cell receptor beta chains below, sequenced in a study of regulatory T cells in long-lasting Graves disease. Sample time point: newly diagnosed GD, antithyroid drugs for less than 3 months. PBMC RNA served as the TCR library source. Arm-PCR of CDR3 regions and iRepertoire HTBI primers were used to build TCR beta libraries. In TCRdb, the multiplex PCR reads were re-called with MiXCR into one record per CDR3 protein. Of 420,000 or so distinct CDR3 sequences in the sample, 16% were seen once. This sample was shared with a second study, whose subject was T cells in Graves' hyperthyroidism and ophthalmopathy.

The source was peripheral blood mononuclear cells (PBMCs), collected at new diagnosis, from a patient treated with antithyroid drugs. The receptors here all came from a woman younger than 30 with Graves disease.

This chain connects TRBV10-3 to TRBJ1-1; 9 bases line up with TRBD1. The germline V gene encodes CDR1 ENHRY and CDR2 SYGVKD. CDR3 length: 16 residues. V trimming: 6 bases; J trimming: 3 bases; junction bases outside the gene matches: 11. CDR3 sequence: CAISRGQGVRDTEAFF. DNA for the CDR3: TGTGCCATCAGCCGGGGACAGGGTGTGAGGGACACTGAAGCTTTCTTT.

This clonotype showed up just once. This chain joins TRBV29-1 and TRBJ2-1; possible D gene TRBD1, 5 bases. The assigned J gene may be wrong: the sequence end matches TRBJ2-7 better. The CDR3 runs to 17 residues. Germline CDR1 SQVTM, CDR2 ANQGSEA. CDR3 region: CSVERGLGPEAPNEQYF. In DNA, the CDR3 is TGCAGCGTTGAAAGGGGTTTGGGCCCCGAGGCCCCTAATGAGCAGTACTTC.

As concerns this clonotype: This sequence may be a read error, since a much larger clone differs from it by one base. CDR3 bases: TGTGCCACCCGGGACTCCCCGGTCAAGGAAAAACTGGTTTTT. Encoded protein: CATRDSPVKEKLVF. The chain recombines TRBV28 with TRBJ1-4; possible D gene TRBD1, 5 bases. The germline V gene has CDR1 MDHEN and CDR2 SYDVKM. The CDR3 is made up of 14 amino acids.